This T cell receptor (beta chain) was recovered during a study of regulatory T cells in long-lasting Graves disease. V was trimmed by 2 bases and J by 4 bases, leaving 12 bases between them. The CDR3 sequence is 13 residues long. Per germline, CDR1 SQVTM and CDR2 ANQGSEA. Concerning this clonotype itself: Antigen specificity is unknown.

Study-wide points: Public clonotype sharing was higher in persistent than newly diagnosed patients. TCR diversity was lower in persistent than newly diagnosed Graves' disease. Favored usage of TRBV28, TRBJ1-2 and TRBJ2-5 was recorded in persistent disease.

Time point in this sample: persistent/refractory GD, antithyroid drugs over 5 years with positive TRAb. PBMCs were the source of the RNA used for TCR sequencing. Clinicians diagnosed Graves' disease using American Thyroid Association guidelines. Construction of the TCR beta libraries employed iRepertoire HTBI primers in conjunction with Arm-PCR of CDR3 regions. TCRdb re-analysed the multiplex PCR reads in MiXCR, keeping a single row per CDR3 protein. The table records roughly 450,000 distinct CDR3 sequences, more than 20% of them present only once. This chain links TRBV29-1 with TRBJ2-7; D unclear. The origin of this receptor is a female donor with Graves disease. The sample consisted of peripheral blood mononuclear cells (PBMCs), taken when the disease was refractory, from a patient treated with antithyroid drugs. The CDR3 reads CSVESQSEYEQYF. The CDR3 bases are TGCAGCGTTGAATCCCAGTCTGAGTACGAGCAGTACTTC.